The 7 T cell receptor beta chains below were found in one sample sequenced in a study of OX40 agonist ivuxolimab in advanced cancers. Library method: the immunoSEQ multiplex PCR assay. TCRdb provides this immuneACCESS table in a form limited to in-frame rearrangements. Some clones are lacking; in checked studies, under half of them reflect an unresolved V gene, and why the rest are absent is not known. The sample table records under 85,000 clones; roughly nine tenths of these occur just once. The top ten clones comprise around 0.76% of the sample. The sequences come from CD4+ or CD8+ T cells sorted from blood, collected in a trial of the OX40 agonist ivuxolimab. Every receptor here comes from an adult with an advanced solid tumor such as melanoma, head and neck, liver or kidney cancer.

The chain links TRBV20-1 to TRBJ1-5; D ambiguous. In germline, CDR1 is DFQATT, CDR2 SNEGSKA (reference sequence). The length of the CDR3 is 11 residues. Trimming pared 6 bases from V and 1 base from J, leaving 4 bases between. The CDR3 DNA reads as TGCAGTGCAGCAAGCAATCAGCCCCAGCATTTT. As protein: CSAASNQPQHF.

The chain uses TRBV6-5 and TRBJ1-2; perhaps TRBD1 as D (6 bases). CDR3 length: 15 amino acids. Looked up from germline, CDR1 is MNHEY and CDR2 is SVGAGI. Deletions cut 6 bases from V and 7 bases from J, with 21 bases between. The CDR3 DNA reads TGTGCCAGCAGAAGAGGGGGGCCCCAAGGCGGTGGCTACACCTTC. Its translation: CASRRGGPQGGGYTF.

The V gene is TRBV5-7, the J gene TRBJ1-1, with 7 nucleotides matching TRBD1. TRBV5-7 is an ORF for which the function is uncertain. V was pared by 2 bases and J by 11 bases, with 9 bases of the junction left unmatched. This CDR3 comprises 13 residues. CDR3 nucleotides: TGTGCCAGCAGCTTTCGACAGGGACTGCGCGCTTTCTTT. It specifies CASSFRQGLRAFF.

The CDR3 spells CASSPDRRPYEQYF. DNA for the CDR3: TGTGCCAGCAGCCCGGACAGGCGGCCCTACGAGCAGTACTTC. The chain has TRBV7-2 and TRBJ2-7, with 7 nucleotides matching TRBD1. With 5 bases clipped from V and 2 bases from J, the junction kept 6 bases outside the gene matches. CDR3 length: 14 amino acids. The germline CDR1 and CDR2 sequences are SGHTA and FQGNSA.

The rearrangement joins TRBV6-6 to TRBJ2-5, with D possibly matching TRBD2 (6 bases). CDR3 length equals 15 residues. V dropped 6 bases and J dropped 1 base, with 15 bases sitting between them. Germline V gives CDR1 MNHNY, CDR2 SVGAGI (reference sequence). In nucleotides, the CDR3 is TGTGCCAGCAGGCCAACCCTAGCGACCCAAGAGACCCAGTACTTC. Its protein is CASRPTLATQETQYF.

This clone was detected only once. This CDR3 is CASSIPQGGNTEAFF. The DNA of the CDR3 is TGTGCCAGCAGCATACCGCAGGGGGGGAACACTGAAGCTTTCTTT. This sequence joins TRBV28 and TRBJ1-1; 7 positions match TRBD1. CDR3 size: 15 residues. Germline V gene sequence: CDR1 MDHEN, CDR2 SYDVKM. Losses at the gene ends were 6 bases for V and 1 base for J; bases not matched to a gene: 8.

The rearrangement joins TRBV30 to TRBJ1-5; 7 bases are a match to TRBD1. The length of the CDR3 is 15 residues. Per germline, CDR1 GTSNPN and CDR2 SVGIG (reference sequence). Trimming at V came to 5 bases and at J to 2 bases, leaving 9 bases not matched to a gene. CDR3 sequence: CAWGPLGGGNQPQHF. The CDR3 nucleotides read TGTGCCTGGGGCCCCCTAGGGGGCGGCAATCAGCCCCAGCATTTT.